This is a list of T cell receptor beta chains from one sample in a study of early T cells in non-severe SARS-CoV-2 infection. TCRdb re-called the 5' RACE reads through MiXCR, storing one row per CDR3 protein. The repertoire holds about 71,000 distinct CDR3 sequences, 9.5% to 15% seen once, with roughly 2.5% in the top ten. The sample in question was whole blood, obtained at baseline. Source of these receptors: an adult who was a healthcare worker with PCR-confirmed SARS-CoV-2 infection or an uninfected control (not recorded which). Both conserved end residues are part of each CDR3. Fields, in order: D gene, J gene, clone size, V gene, CDR3 protein, CDR3 DNA. The D gene is left open where the match is weak. Clone size is stated in some rows and not others, as once, few, many or a class when expanded.

D: NA
J: TRBJ2-3
size: NA
V: TRBV5-4
CDR3: CASSLAGPGGLDTQYF
DNA: TGTGCCAGCAGCTTGGCTGGGCCAGGAGGATTAGATACGCAGTATTTT

D: NA
J: TRBJ1-1
size: few
V: TRBV7-8
CDR3: CASSLFEGKDTEAFF
DNA: TGTGCCAGCAGCTTATTTGAGGGTAAGGACACTGAAGCTTTCTTT

D: NA
J: TRBJ2-3
size: few
V: TRBV28
CDR3: CASSPEGPVDTQYF
DNA: TGTGCCAGCAGTCCAGAGGGTCCGGTGGACACGCAGTATTTT

D: NA
J: TRBJ2-1
size: NA
V: TRBV6-5
CDR3: CASSYDPRAYNEQFF
DNA: TGTGCCAGCAGTTACGACCCTCGGGCCTACAATGAGCAGTTCTTC

D: NA
J: TRBJ2-7
size: few
V: TRBV2
CDR3: CASSGEGEGPRYEQYF
DNA: TGTGCCAGCAGTGGCGAAGGTGAGGGACCGAGGTACGAGCAGTACTTC

D: TRBD1
J: TRBJ1-1
size: once
V: TRBV29-1
CDR3: CSVAAGGSNTEAFF
DNA: TGCAGCGTTGCGGCAGGGGGCTCGAACACTGAAGCTTTCTTT

D: NA
J: TRBJ2-1
size: NA
V: TRBV11-2
CDR3: CASSPSGEQFF
DNA: TGTGCCAGCAGCCCCAGCGGGGAGCAGTTCTTC

D: TRBD2
J: TRBJ2-3
size: few
V: TRBV12-3/TRBV12-4
CDR3: CASLDQRGTDTQYF
DNA: TGTGCCAGCCTGGACCAGCGGGGGACAGATACGCAGTATTTT

D: TRBD1
J: TRBJ2-1
size: NA
V: TRBV28
CDR3: CASRSLGQGFYNEQFF
DNA: TGTGCCAGCAGATCCCTGGGACAGGGTTTCTACAATGAGCAGTTCTTC

D: NA
J: TRBJ2-7
size: few
V: TRBV7-8
CDR3: CASSPARVAEQYF
DNA: TGTGCCAGCAGCCCGGCTCGGGTAGCCGAGCAGTACTTC

D: TRBD2
J: TRBJ2-3
size: NA
V: TRBV3-1
CDR3: CASSYSGGVDTQYF
DNA: TGTGCCAGCAGTTACAGCGGGGGAGTAGATACGCAGTATTTT

D: TRBD2
J: TRBJ2-3
size: NA
V: TRBV4-1
CDR3: CASSQDRSAGGRDTQYF
DNA: TGCGCCAGCAGCCAAGATCGGTCAGCGGGGGGGCGGGATACGCAGTATTTT

D: NA
J: TRBJ2-5
size: many
V: TRBV7-9
CDR3: CASSPIAQETQYF
DNA: TGTGCCAGCAGCCCCATCGCCCAAGAGACCCAGTACTTC

D: NA
J: TRBJ1-4
size: NA
V: TRBV28
CDR3: CASSSQQAGGEKLFF
DNA: TGTGCCAGCAGTTCACAACAGGCCGGGGGAGAAAAACTGTTTTTT

D: NA
J: TRBJ2-3
size: few
V: TRBV2
CDR3: CASTPRHIADTDTQYF
DNA: TGTGCCAGCACTCCGAGACACATTGCGGACACAGATACGCAGTATTTT

D: TRBD2
J: TRBJ2-1
size: few
V: TRBV27
CDR3: CASSSPLRGGVNEQFF
DNA: TGTGCCAGCAGTTCTCCCCTACGGGGGGGTGTAAATGAGCAGTTCTTC

D: TRBD2
J: TRBJ2-3
size: NA
V: TRBV7-2
CDR3: CASSGGLAPQNTQYF
DNA: TGTGCCAGCAGCGGCGGACTAGCCCCCCAGAATACGCAGTATTTT

D: TRBD1
J: TRBJ1-2
size: few
V: TRBV12-5
CDR3: CASGPGQNYGYTF
DNA: TGTGCTAGTGGCCCGGGACAGAACTATGGCTACACCTTC

D: NA
J: TRBJ2-3
size: few
V: TRBV6-1
CDR3: CASLKGLNTQYF
DNA: TGTGCCAGCCTAAAGGGCCTAAATACGCAGTATTTT

D: NA
J: TRBJ2-7
size: many
V: TRBV28
CDR3: CASSLLGDEQYF
DNA: TGTGCCAGCAGTTTATTGGGGGACGAGCAGTACTTC

D: NA
J: TRBJ2-7
size: NA
V: TRBV7-8
CDR3: CASSLLQGMAYEQYF
DNA: TGTGCCAGCAGCTTGTTGCAGGGGATGGCCTACGAGCAGTACTTC

D: NA
J: TRBJ2-7
size: few
V: TRBV29-1
CDR3: CSVAPDRTYEQYF
DNA: TGCAGCGTTGCCCCCGACAGGACATACGAGCAGTACTTC

D: NA
J: TRBJ2-3
size: few
V: TRBV4-1
CDR3: CASSQSRKSTDTQYF
DNA: TGCGCCAGCAGCCAAAGCCGGAAGAGCACAGATACGCAGTATTTT

D: TRBD1
J: TRBJ2-5
size: few
V: TRBV7-2
CDR3: CASSATGAQETQYF
DNA: TGTGCCAGCAGCGCCACAGGGGCCCAAGAGACCCAGTACTTC

D: NA
J: TRBJ2-2
size: many
V: TRBV7-2
CDR3: CASSLAGGTSITGELFF
DNA: TGTGCCAGCAGCTTAGCCGGCGGGACAAGTATCACCGGGGAGCTGTTTTTT

D: NA
J: TRBJ2-1
size: NA
V: TRBV6-6
CDR3: CATWWNHEQFF
DNA: TGTGCCACATGGTGGAACCATGAGCAGTTCTTC

D: TRBD2
J: TRBJ2-1
size: few
V: TRBV20-1
CDR3: CSAPPGGSYNEQFF
DNA: TGCAGTGCTCCCCCCGGGGGGTCCTACAATGAGCAGTTCTTC

D: NA
J: TRBJ2-5
size: NA
V: TRBV5-6
CDR3: CASSLSRVETQYF
DNA: TGTGCCAGCAGCTTGAGCAGGGTTGAGACCCAGTACTTC

D: NA
J: TRBJ1-5
size: NA
V: TRBV19
CDR3: CASSRTGSRDQPQHF
DNA: TGTGCCAGTAGCAGAACAGGGTCTCGGGATCAGCCCCAGCATTTT

D: NA
J: TRBJ2-1
size: many
V: TRBV2
CDR3: CASSWAGATNEQFF
DNA: TGTGCCAGCAGCTGGGCGGGGGCGACCAATGAGCAGTTCTTC

D: TRBD1
J: TRBJ2-6
size: NA
V: TRBV28
CDR3: CASSETTGGRANVLTF
DNA: TGTGCCAGCAGTGAGACGACAGGGGGCAGGGCCAACGTCCTGACTTTC

D: NA
J: TRBJ2-3
size: many
V: TRBV7-7
CDR3: CASSLSGVSTDTQYF
DNA: TGTGCTAGCAGCTTATCAGGGGTTAGCACAGATACGCAGTATTTT

D: NA
J: TRBJ2-2
size: few
V: TRBV11-2
CDR3: CASSTVNTGELFF
DNA: TGTGCCAGCAGCACCGTTAACACCGGGGAGCTGTTTTTT

D: TRBD1
J: TRBJ2-5
size: many
V: TRBV5-4
CDR3: CASSRGQRKETQYF
DNA: TGTGCCAGCAGTAGGGGACAGCGAAAAGAGACCCAGTACTTC

D: NA
J: TRBJ2-7
size: NA
V: TRBV10-3
CDR3: CASSREGQGREQYF
DNA: TGTGCCAGCTCCCGGGAGGGACAGGGCAGGGAGCAGTACTTC

D: TRBD1
J: TRBJ2-5
size: many
V: TRBV6-1
CDR3: CASSTGGEETQYF
DNA: TGTGCCAGCAGTACAGGGGGAGAGGAGACCCAGTACTTC

D: NA
J: TRBJ2-7
size: many
V: TRBV2
CDR3: CASGLEANEQYF
DNA: TGTGCCAGCGGCCTTGAGGCGAACGAGCAGTACTTC

D: NA
J: TRBJ1-1
size: NA
V: TRBV7-9
CDR3: CASSWTGGTEAFF
DNA: TGTGCCAGCAGTTGGACGGGGGGCACTGAAGCTTTCTTT

D: NA
J: TRBJ2-2
size: few
V: TRBV27
CDR3: CASSLSATHGELFF
DNA: TGTGCCAGCAGTTTATCGGCTACCCACGGGGAGCTGTTTTTT

D: NA
J: TRBJ2-2
size: few
V: TRBV7-3
CDR3: CASAPYTGELFF
DNA: TGTGCCAGCGCGCCGTACACCGGGGAGCTGTTTTTT

D: NA
J: TRBJ1-5
size: few
V: TRBV6-1
CDR3: CASSARTSDQPQHF
DNA: TGTGCCAGCAGTGCCCGAACATCAGATCAGCCCCAGCATTTT

D: NA
J: TRBJ1-2
size: NA
V: TRBV9
CDR3: CASSVGPDRLNYGYTF
DNA: TGTGCCAGCAGCGTAGGACCCGACAGGCTTAACTATGGCTACACCTTC

D: NA
J: TRBJ2-1
size: few
V: TRBV7-9
CDR3: CASGADRKWNEQFF
DNA: TGTGCCAGCGGGGCGGACCGAAAGTGGAATGAGCAGTTCTTC

D: NA
J: TRBJ2-5
size: NA
V: TRBV7-9
CDR3: CASSSDADRKPTQYF
DNA: TGTGCCAGCAGCTCGGACGCCGACAGGAAACCCACCCAGTACTTC

D: NA
J: TRBJ2-5
size: NA
V: TRBV29-1
CDR3: CSGHTGSETQYF
DNA: TGCAGCGGCCACACCGGTTCAGAGACCCAGTACTTC

D: NA
J: TRBJ2-7
size: few
V: TRBV27
CDR3: CASSIRPGLFYEQYF
DNA: TGTGCCAGCAGTATCCGACCGGGACTCTTCTACGAGCAGTACTTC

D: NA
J: TRBJ2-5
size: NA
V: TRBV20-1
CDR3: CSAAGAEETQYF
DNA: TGCAGTGCCGCCGGCGCGGAGGAGACCCAGTACTTC

D: NA
J: TRBJ1-2
size: NA
V: TRBV20-1
CDR3: CSASGGGGYTF
DNA: TGCAGTGCTAGCGGGGGAGGCGGCTACACCTTC

D: TRBD2
J: TRBJ2-7
size: NA
V: TRBV7-9
CDR3: CASSSTSGGLYEQYF
DNA: TGTGCCAGCAGCTCGACTAGCGGGGGGTTGTACGAGCAGTACTTC

D: NA
J: TRBJ2-1
size: NA
V: TRBV7-8
CDR3: CASSPVGYEQFF
DNA: TGTGCCAGCAGCCCAGTGGGGTATGAGCAGTTCTTC

D: TRBD1
J: TRBJ1-4
size: many
V: TRBV5-1
CDR3: CASSLAATGGATTNEKLFF
DNA: TGCGCCAGCAGCTTGGCCGCGACAGGGGGGGCTACAACTAATGAAAAACTGTTTTTT

D: NA
J: TRBJ1-2
size: few
V: TRBV27
CDR3: CASSLKGGGYTF
DNA: TGTGCCAGCAGTTTAAAGGGCGGTGGCTACACCTTC

D: NA
J: TRBJ1-5
size: many
V: TRBV2
CDR3: CASRAGHSNQPQHF
DNA: TGTGCCAGCAGGGCGGGTCATAGCAATCAGCCCCAGCATTTT

D: NA
J: TRBJ1-1
size: many
V: TRBV7-2
CDR3: CASSSPSGIKSNRNTEAFF
DNA: TGTGCCAGCAGCTCACCGTCAGGGATAAAATCTAATAGGAACACTGAAGCTTTCTTT

D: NA
J: TRBJ1-2
size: many
V: TRBV28
CDR3: CASSLQTPGGQGYTF
DNA: TGTGCCAGCAGTTTACAAACCCCAGGAGGACAGGGCTACACCTTC